This TCR beta chain was documented in a study of T-cell reconstitution after alpha-beta-depleted transplantation in children. The CDR3 covers 13 residues. Trimming cost V 1 base and J 2 bases, with 5 bases left between them. CDR1 is SGHTA, CDR2 FQGNSA, per germline. Unique molecular identifiers were used to barcode this TCRbeta library. Each CDR3 protein is one row after TCRdb ran MiXCR on the PCR reads. Altogether 350,000 to 450,000 distinct CDR3 sequences are present, about an eighth being singletons, with the ten largest covering 4.3%. The clonotype was recovered from a human donor who donated a stem cell graft to a child with Fanconi anemia. The chain links TRBV7-2 to TRBJ2-5; D gene uncertain. The sequences come from PBMCs, collected from the stem cell graft. Here the CDR3 DNA reads TGTGCCAGCAGCTTAGAAAGGCAAGAGACCCAGTACTTC. Translated: CASSLERQETQYF.